This entry concerns a single T cell receptor beta chain. Its cognate antigen is unknown. The data stem from a study of STAT3 mutations in large granular lymphocyte leukemia. Study results and limitations: At least one immunodominant TCR beta clonotype appeared in every T-cell large granular lymphocyte leukemia patient. Clonal expansion was inferred from samples taken at other timepoints.

CDR1 is DFQATT and CDR2 is SNEGSKA in the germline V gene (reference sequence). The CDR3 is 11 amino acids. With 6 bases removed from V and 8 bases from J, the gap between germline ends came to 11 bases. Profiled with immunoSEQ multiplex PCR; TCRdb holds only in-frame clones, not every one. The table lists about 42,000 clones, 80% to 90% of them singletons, with approximately 0.41% in the top ten. The genes are TRBV20-1 and TRBJ2-1, with D possibly called TRBD1 or TRBD2 (5 bases each). Input material: PBMCs. This receptor was obtained from a human donor with T large granular lymphocyte leukemia. Some clones in this sample may be carry-over from other donors' samples. CDR3 sequence: CSALRGHEQFF. CDR3 bases: TGCAGTGCGTTACGGGGCCATGAGCAGTTCTTC.